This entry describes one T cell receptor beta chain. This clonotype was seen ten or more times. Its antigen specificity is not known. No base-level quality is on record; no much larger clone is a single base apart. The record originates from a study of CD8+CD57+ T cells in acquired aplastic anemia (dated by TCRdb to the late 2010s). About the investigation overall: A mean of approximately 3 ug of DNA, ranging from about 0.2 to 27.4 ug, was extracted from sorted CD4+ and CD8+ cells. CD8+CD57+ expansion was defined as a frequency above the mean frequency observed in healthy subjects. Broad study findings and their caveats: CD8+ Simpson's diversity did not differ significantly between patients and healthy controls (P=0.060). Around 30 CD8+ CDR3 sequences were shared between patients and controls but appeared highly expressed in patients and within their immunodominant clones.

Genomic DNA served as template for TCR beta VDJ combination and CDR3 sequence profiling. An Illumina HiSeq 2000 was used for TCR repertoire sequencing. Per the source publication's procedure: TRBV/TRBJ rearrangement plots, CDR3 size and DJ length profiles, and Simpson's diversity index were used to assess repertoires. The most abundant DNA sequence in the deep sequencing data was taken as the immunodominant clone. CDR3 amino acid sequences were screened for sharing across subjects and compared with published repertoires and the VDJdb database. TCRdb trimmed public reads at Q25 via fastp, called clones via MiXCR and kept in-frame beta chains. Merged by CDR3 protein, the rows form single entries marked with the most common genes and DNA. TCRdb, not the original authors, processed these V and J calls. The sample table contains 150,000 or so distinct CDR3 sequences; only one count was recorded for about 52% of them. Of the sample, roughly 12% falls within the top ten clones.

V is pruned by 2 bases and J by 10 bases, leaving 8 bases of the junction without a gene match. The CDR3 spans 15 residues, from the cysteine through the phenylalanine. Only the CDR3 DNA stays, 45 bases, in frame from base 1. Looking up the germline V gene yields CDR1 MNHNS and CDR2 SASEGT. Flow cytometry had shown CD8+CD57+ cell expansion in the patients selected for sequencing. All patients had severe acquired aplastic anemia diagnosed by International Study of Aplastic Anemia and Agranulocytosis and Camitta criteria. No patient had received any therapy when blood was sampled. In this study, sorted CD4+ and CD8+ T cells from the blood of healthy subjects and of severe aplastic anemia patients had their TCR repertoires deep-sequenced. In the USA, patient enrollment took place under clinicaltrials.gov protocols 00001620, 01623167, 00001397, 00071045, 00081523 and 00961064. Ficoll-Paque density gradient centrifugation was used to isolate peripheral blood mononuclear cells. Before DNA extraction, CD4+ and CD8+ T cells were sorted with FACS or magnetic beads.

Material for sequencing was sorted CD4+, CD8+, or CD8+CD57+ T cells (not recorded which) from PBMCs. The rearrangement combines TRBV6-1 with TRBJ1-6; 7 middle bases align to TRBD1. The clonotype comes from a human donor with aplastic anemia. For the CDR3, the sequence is CASSEWRQGGSPLHF. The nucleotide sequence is TGTGCCAGCAGTGAATGGAGACAGGGAGGATCACCCCTCCACTTT.